A selection of T cell receptor beta chains follows, all from one sample in a study of cytomegalovirus exposure and HLA in healthy donors. This table comes from immunoSEQ multiplex PCR, and its TCRdb copy is limited to in-frame clones, with some not included. Seen here are 190,000 or so clones, about 86% observed once, and the top ten hold approximately 3%. Sequences were obtained from PBMCs. The receptor set was obtained from a woman between 18 and 29 years old in good health and CMV-seropositive. Both conserved end residues are part of each CDR3. Each record gives: clone size, D gene, J gene, V gene, CDR3 DNA, CDR3 protein. D genes are given only for firm matches. Size values are once, few and many counts, or a class for expanded clones, and some rows have none.

.,TRBD1,TRBJ2-1,TRBV7-6,TGTGCCAGCAGCATGGGACAGGGTGGATGGGGGCCCTCCTACAATGAGCAGTTCTTC,CASSMGQGGWGPSYNEQFF
.,TRBD1,TRBJ1-4,TRBV4-1,TGCGCCAGCAGCCAAGGACCGGGACAGGGGGCTGAAAAACTGTTTTTT,CASSQGPGQGAEKLFF
.,.,TRBJ1-2,TRBV15,TGTGCCACCAGCAGCTACAGTGGCTACACCTTC,CATSSYSGYTF
.,TRBD2,TRBJ2-1,TRBV7-7,TGTGCCAGCAGCTTAGGGCTAGCGGGGGGAAGGGATGAGCAGTTCTTC,CASSLGLAGGRDEQFF
.,.,TRBJ1-1,TRBV7-8,TGTGCCAGCAGCATTAGAGGGAACACTGAAGCTTTCTTT,CASSIRGNTEAFF
.,.,TRBJ1-5,TRBV7-2,TGTGCCAGCAGCTTAGACAATATAAGCAATCAGCCCCAGCATTTT,CASSLDNISNQPQHF
.,.,TRBJ1-6,TRBV5-4,TGTGCCAGCAGCTTAGGGGTTGGATCACCCCTCCACTTT,CASSLGVGSPLHF
.,.,TRBJ1-1,TRBV6-5,.,CASSSSGNTEAFF
once,.,TRBJ2-5,TRBV19,TGTGCCAGTAGTATAGATCGCGGCAGCCAAGAGACCCAGTACTTC,CASSIDRGSQETQYF
.,.,TRBJ1-2,TRBV5-4,TGTGCCAGCAGCTTAACAGGGTTGGATGGCTACACCTTC,CASSLTGLDGYTF
.,.,TRBJ1-2,TRBV6-5,TGTGCCAGCAGTTACTCGGACATGGTTTATGGCTACACCTTC,CASSYSDMVYGYTF
once,.,TRBJ1-4,TRBV6-4,TGTGCCAGCAGTGACCTGGGATCGGGGGAAAAACTGTTTTTT,CASSDLGSGEKLFF
.,.,TRBJ2-7,TRBV2,TGTGCCAGCAGGATACTCGACAGGGGAGGGAAGAGCTCCTACGAGCAGTACTTC,CASRILDRGGKSSYEQYF
.,TRBD1,TRBJ1-6,TRBV5-1,TGCGCCAGCAGCTTGGGCCCCTATAAACAGGGGCGCCATTCACCCCTCCACTTT,CASSLGPYKQGRHSPLHF
once,TRBD2,TRBJ2-1,TRBV7-2,TGTGCCAGCAGCTGGGCGGGGGGGCCGAATGAGCAGTTCTTC,CASSWAGGPNEQFF
.,.,TRBJ1-1,TRBV25-1,TGTGCCAGCAGTGAAGGGCTGAACACTGAAGCTTTCTTT,CASSEGLNTEAFF
.,TRBD2,TRBJ2-5,TRBV10-1,TGCGCCAGCAGTGAGTCGATGACTAGCGGGGGCCCACTAAAACAAGAGACCCAGTACTTC,CASSESMTSGGPLKQETQYF